A few counts support the clone carrying this T cell receptor (beta chain). In the PCR, 60 Vbeta and 13 Jbeta primers were used. Repertoires were generated with immunoSEQ multiplex PCR, while TCRdb's copy carries only in-frame clones and drops some. This sample has about 160,000 clones; almost 80% occur once, and the top ten carry roughly 10%. The data stem from a study of cytomegalovirus exposure and HLA in healthy donors. There are 15 residues in the CDR3. V was clipped by 4 bases and J by 5 bases; unmatched bases: 9. Per the germline V gene, CDR1 is MNHNS and CDR2 is SASEGT. The TCR originated in a man younger than 35 in good health and CMV-seropositive. This chain links TRBV6-1 with TRBJ1-1; TRBD1 agrees at 8 bases. Sequenced sample: PBMCs. CDR3 coding DNA: TGTGCCAGCAGTGCGTTTCAGGGGGCTGGGACTGAAGCTTTCTTT. It codes for CASSAFQGAGTEAFF.